The entry that follows covers one TCR beta chain sequence. Its specificity is not known. Isolated RNA was reverse transcribed in full, so expressed TCRB transcripts were sequenced. Naive, central memory and regulatory T cell samples averaged approximately 3.6 million immunoSEQ reads each. Data came from immunoSEQ multiplex PCR; TCRdb stores just in-frame clones and leaves some out. The top ten hold 0.044% of the sample, which has roughly 380,000 clones, around 20% seen once. The data stem from a study of beta chain features in type 1 diabetes. Whole-study findings and limits: For type 1 diabetes patients, VDJ junctions showed fewer insertions and more deletions. Shorter TCRB CDR3s, moderately but significantly so, were found in Type 1 diabetes patients in all four CD4+ subsets.

Source material: naive CD4+ T cells from blood. This TCR derives from a woman between 18 and 29 years old in good health.

The CDR3 DNA sequence: TGTGCCAGCAGCCAAGTCCGCGGGGAGACCCAGTACTTC. Its protein product is CASSQVRGETQYF. V and J are TRBV14 and TRBJ2-5, with D perhaps matching TRBD2 (5 bases). The CDR3 is 13 amino acids. V was trimmed by 1 base and J by 5 bases, leaving 8 bases between them. Looked up from germline, CDR1 is SGHDN and CDR2 is FVKESK.